This is a list of T cell receptor beta chains from one sample in a study of T cell responses to AZD1222 COVID-19 vaccine. The data were produced by immunoSEQ multiplex PCR, yet TCRdb's version contains in-frame clones alone and is incomplete. The data contain roughly 140,000 clones, about nine tenths of them singletons. The sample was peripheral blood, taken 28 days after the second AZD1222 dose. These receptors all stem from an adult who received the AZD1222 COVID-19 vaccine. CDR3s include the opening cysteine and the closing phenylalanine or tryptophan. D genes are given only for firm matches. The size of a clone is reported for some rows only, either as once, few or many, or as a class for expanded clones.

V,J,D,size,DNA,CDR3
TRBV11-2,TRBJ2-7,TRBD2,.,TGTGCCAGCAGCTCAGGGACTAGCTCCTACGAGCAGTACTTC,CASSSGTSSYEQYF
TRBV3-1/TRBV3-2,TRBJ1-2,.,.,TGTGCCAGCAGGTTAACCGGGACGGGGCGATACTATGGCTACACCTTC,CASRLTGTGRYYGYTF
TRBV7-2,TRBJ2-1,TRBD2,.,TGTGCCAGCAGCTTCCGGACTAGCGGGGGCTTGAGCAATGAGCAGTTCTTC,CASSFRTSGGLSNEQFF
TRBV27,TRBJ1-5,.,.,TGTGCCAGCAGTTTGGGCAGGATTAATCAGCCCCAGCATTTT,CASSLGRINQPQHF
TRBV4-1,TRBJ2-1,.,once,TGCGCCAGCAGCCACCCCGGCCGCGGCTCCTACAATGAGCAGTTCTTC,CASSHPGRGSYNEQFF
TRBV3-1/TRBV3-2,TRBJ1-2,TRBD1,.,TGTGCCAGCAGCCCAACAGGGGTCTATGGCTACACCTTC,CASSPTGVYGYTF
TRBV11-2,TRBJ2-1,.,once,TGTGCCAGCAGCTTAGATTGGTCTTTCATGGGTGAGCAGTTCTTC,CASSLDWSFMGEQFF
TRBV7-6,TRBJ2-2,.,few,TGTGCCAGCAGCTTAGTGGGGACGGTGAACACCGGGGAGCTGTTTTTT,CASSLVGTVNTGELFF
TRBV6-6,TRBJ1-1,.,.,TGTGCCAGCAGTGGAGAGCAGCGGGCTTTCTTT,CASSGEQRAFF
TRBV6-5,TRBJ1-1,.,.,TGTGCCAGCAGTTACGGGCCTGAAGCTTTCTTT,CASSYGPEAFF
TRBV27,TRBJ1-6,.,.,TGTGCCAGCGGGGCCCGGGAGGGATTTAATTCACCCCTCCACTTT,CASGAREGFNSPLHF
TRBV5-4,TRBJ1-1,TRBD1,once,TGTGCCAGCAGCTCGTTAGGGACAGGAGGTGAAGCTTTCTTT,CASSSLGTGGEAFF
TRBV2,TRBJ1-2,.,once,TGTGCCAGCAGTGTTTCTAGGAACTATGGCTACACCTTC,CASSVSRNYGYTF
TRBV30,TRBJ1-2,.,.,TGTGCCTGGAGTGTAGGGGGGGTCCCCTATGGCTACACCTTC,CAWSVGGVPYGYTF
TRBV9,TRBJ2-3,TRBD1,.,TGTGCCAGCAGTCTCAAACAGGGGTTCGGGGATACGCAGTATTTT,CASSLKQGFGDTQYF
TRBV5-1,TRBJ2-7,TRBD1,.,TGCGCCAGCAGCGAACAGGGGGAGAGGGACGAGCAGTACTTC,CASSEQGERDEQYF
TRBV7-8,TRBJ2-7,.,.,TGTGCCAGCAGCTTAGAGAGGCGGGCCTACGAGCAGTACTTC,CASSLERRAYEQYF
TRBV7-8,TRBJ2-2,.,.,TGTGCCAGCAGCCCGAGTGGCCCTACCGGGGAGCTGTTTTTT,CASSPSGPTGELFF
TRBV6-1,TRBJ2-1,TRBD1,.,TGTGCCAGCAGTGACCGGGACAGGGGGGGCTCCTACAATGAGCAGTTCTTC,CASSDRDRGGSYNEQFF
TRBV5-1,TRBJ2-1,TRBD2,.,TGCGCCAGCAGCACCAAACTAGCGGGAGGAAATGAGCAGTTCTTC,CASSTKLAGGNEQFF
TRBV11-3,TRBJ1-5,.,.,TGTGCCAGCAGCTTAGAAGATCAGCCCCAGCATTTT,CASSLEDQPQHF
TRBV5-5,TRBJ2-7,.,.,TGTGCCAGCAGCTTGTGGGGCAACTACGAGCAGTACTTC,CASSLWGNYEQYF
TRBV9,TRBJ1-5,.,.,TGTGCCAGCAGCGTAGATGGGACTTTCAATCAGCCCCAGCATTTT,CASSVDGTFNQPQHF
TRBV12-3/TRBV12-4,TRBJ2-5,.,.,TGTGCCAGCAGTCGGGACTTTCAAGAGACCCAGTACTTC,CASSRDFQETQYF
TRBV5-1,TRBJ2-7,TRBD1,.,TGCGCCAGCAGCTTGACAGGGGGGCACGAGCAGTACTTC,CASSLTGGHEQYF
TRBV18,TRBJ2-1,.,.,TGTGCCAGCTCACCGCGAAATTACAATGAGCAGTTCTTC,CASSPRNYNEQFF
TRBV10-3,TRBJ1-2,TRBD1,.,TGTGCCATCAGTGACCCCGGAGGGGGCAGTATGGGAGGTTATGGCTACACCTTC,CAISDPGGGSMGGYGYTF
TRBV5-1,TRBJ2-7,TRBD2,few,TGCGCCAGCTCCCGGGGCGGGGAGGGCGGAAGCGAGCAGTACTTC,CASSRGGEGGSEQYF